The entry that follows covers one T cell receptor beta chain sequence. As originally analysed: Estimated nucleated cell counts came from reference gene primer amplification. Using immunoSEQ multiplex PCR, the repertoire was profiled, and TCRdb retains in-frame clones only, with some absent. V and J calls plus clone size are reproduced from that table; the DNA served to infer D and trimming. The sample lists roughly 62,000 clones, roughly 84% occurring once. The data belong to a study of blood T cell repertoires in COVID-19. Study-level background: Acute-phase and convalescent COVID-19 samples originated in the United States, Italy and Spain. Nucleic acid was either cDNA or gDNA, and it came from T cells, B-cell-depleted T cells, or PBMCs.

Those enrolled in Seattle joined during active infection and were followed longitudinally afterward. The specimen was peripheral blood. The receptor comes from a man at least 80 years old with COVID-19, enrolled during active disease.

The CDR3 region has the DNA TGTGCCAGCACCCCACCGGGACAGAGTTTCTCTTTTGAAGCTTTCTTT. As protein: CASTPPGQSFSFEAFF. This chain connects TRBV5-6 to TRBJ1-1; TRBD1 aligns across 7 bases. V shed 6 bases and J 7 bases; nucleotides not matched to a gene: 18. The CDR3 loop spans 16 amino acids. Germline V lookup: CDR1 SGHDT, CDR2 YYEEEE. Looking up the rest from reference TRBV5-6 and TRBJ1-1 gives the full variable domain: DAGVTQSPTHLIKTRGQQVTLRCSPKSGHDTVSWYQQALGQGPQFIFQYYEEEERQRGNFPDRFSGHQFPNYSSELNVNALLLGDSALYLCASTPPGQSFSFEAFFGQGTRLTVV.